Listed below are T cell receptor beta chains from one sample, sequenced in a study of blood T cell repertoires in COVID-19. Produced via immunoSEQ multiplex PCR; TCRdb's table is partial and in-frame only. Among tens of thousands of clones listed, roughly nine tenths were seen once. The sample taken for sequencing was peripheral blood. The receptors stem from a man aged 50 to 59 with acute or convalescent COVID-19. Each CDR3 is given with its conserved first and last residue. The D gene is left open where the match is weak. The size of a clone is reported for some rows only, either as once, few or many, or as a class for expanded clones.

v_call	d_call	clone_size	j_call	cdr3_aa	cdr3_nt
TRBV27	.	.	TRBJ1-5	CASRWGAGVNQPQHF	TGTGCCAGCAGGTGGGGTGCGGGGGTCAATCAGCCCCAGCATTTT
TRBV5-1	TRBD1	.	TRBJ2-4	CASSLVGTGGRNIQYF	TGCGCCAGCAGCTTGGTAGGGACAGGGGGACGGAACATTCAGTACTTC
TRBV7-9	TRBD1	few	TRBJ2-7	CASSRHTDRGLYF	TGTGCCAGCAGCCGCCATACAGACAGGGGGCTCTACTTC
TRBV5-8	.	.	TRBJ1-5	CASSFSGAENQPQHF	TGTGCCAGCAGCTTTTCAGGGGCTGAGAATCAGCCCCAGCATTTT
TRBV6-5	.	few	TRBJ1-1	CASSVGLRDTEAFF	TGTGCCAGCAGCGTTGGACTTAGGGACACTGAAGCTTTCTTT
TRBV6-1	.	few	TRBJ1-5	CASSEAGGAQPQHF	TGTGCCAGCAGTGAAGCAGGAGGGGCTCAGCCCCAGCATTTT
TRBV24-1	TRBD2	.	TRBJ2-1	CATSDPGTSGRALNEQFF	TGTGCCACCAGTGATCCCGGGACTAGCGGGAGGGCCCTCAATGAGCAGTTCTTC
TRBV19	TRBD1	.	TRBJ1-6	CASSIAGQGNSPLHF	TGTGCCAGTAGTATTGCGGGACAGGGAAATTCACCCCTCCACTTT
TRBV29-1	TRBD2	once	TRBJ2-2	CSVVIAGGPFPGELFF	TGCAGCGTTGTGATAGCGGGAGGGCCCTTTCCCGGGGAGCTGTTTTTT
TRBV3-1/TRBV3-2	.	.	TRBJ2-1	CASRKGGGVDNEQFF	TGTGCCAGCAGGAAGGGAGGGGGTGTAGACAATGAGCAGTTCTTC
TRBV24-1	.	.	TRBJ2-2	CATSVGRKFTGELFF	TGTGCCACCAGTGTGGGGAGAAAGTTCACCGGGGAGCTGTTTTTT
TRBV11-2	.	.	TRBJ2-1	CASSSSLAQSYNEQFF	TGTGCCAGCAGCTCCAGCCTAGCGCAGTCCTACAATGAGCAGTTCTTC
TRBV19	TRBD1	.	TRBJ2-1	CASSRGQGVNELVF	TGTGCCAGTAGTAGGGGACAGGGTGTTAATGAGTTGGTCTTC
TRBV5-1	.	few	TRBJ1-1	CASSLRQDTEAFF	TGCGCCAGCAGCCTCAGACAGGACACTGAAGCTTTCTTT
TRBV30	.	.	TRBJ1-1	CAWSVLQATEAFF	TGTGCCTGGAGTGTACTCCAAGCCACTGAAGCTTTCTTT
TRBV7-9	TRBD1	.	TRBJ1-3	CASSQKGQGARGNTIYF	TGTGCCAGCAGCCAGAAGGGACAGGGGGCTAGAGGAAACACCATATATTTT
TRBV12-5	.	.	TRBJ1-2	CASGLDQGPLLNYTF	TGTGCTAGTGGTTTGGACCAGGGGCCCCTATTAAACTACACCTTC
TRBV30	.	.	TRBJ2-2	CAWNGDRTYGTGELFF	TGTGCCTGGAATGGAGACAGGACTTATGGGACCGGGGAGCTGTTTTTT
TRBV28	TRBD1	once	TRBJ2-1	CASSLGTGVLAVDEQFF	TGTGCCAGCAGTTTGGGGACAGGGGTCCTAGCGGTCGATGAGCAGTTCTTC
TRBV12-5	.	.	TRBJ2-2	CASGFQGGDTGELFF	TGTGCTAGTGGTTTCCAGGGGGGAGATACCGGGGAGCTGTTTTTT
TRBV28	.	.	TRBJ1-5	CASSLDSGYRPQHF	TGTGCCAGCAGTTTAGATTCAGGTTATCGGCCCCAGCATTTT
TRBV11-2	.	.	TRBJ2-1	CASSVRDNEQFF	TGTGCCAGCAGCGTGAGAGACAATGAGCAGTTCTTC
TRBV28	TRBD2	.	TRBJ2-1	CASIIRAGGRYNEQFF	TGTGCCAGCATAATAAGGGCGGGAGGGCGCTACAATGAGCAGTTCTTC
TRBV3-1/TRBV3-2	TRBD2	.	TRBJ2-1	CASSPGGARADNEQFF	TGTGCCAGCAGCCCGGGGGGGGCGAGAGCCGACAATGAGCAGTTCTTC
TRBV29-1	TRBD2	.	TRBJ2-1	CSVESGLAESYNEQFF	TGCAGCGTTGAATCGGGACTAGCGGAGTCCTACAATGAGCAGTTCTTC
TRBV11-2	TRBD2	once	TRBJ2-7	CASSFSGVLIYEQYF	TGTGCCAGCAGCTTTAGCGGGGTCCTGATTTACGAGCAGTACTTC
TRBV19	TRBD2	.	TRBJ2-3	CASSEGGTSTDTQYF	TGTGCCAGTTCCGAAGGCGGGACTAGTACAGATACGCAGTATTTT
TRBV27	TRBD1	.	TRBJ1-1	CASSFPTRQGMVEAFF	TGTGCCAGCAGTTTTCCAACACGACAGGGAATGGTTGAAGCTTTCTTT
TRBV27	.	.	TRBJ1-6	CASRVGVMSYNSPLHF	TGTGCCAGCAGAGTAGGGGTTATGTCCTATAATTCACCCCTCCACTTT
TRBV6-4	TRBD2	.	TRBJ2-1	CASSELAGFEQFF	TGTGCCAGCAGCGAACTAGCGGGATTTGAGCAGTTCTTC
TRBV3-1/TRBV3-2	.	.	TRBJ1-3	CASSHPQGTGNTIYF	TGTGCCAGCAGCCACCCCCAGGGTACTGGAAACACCATATATTTT
TRBV12-3/TRBV12-4	TRBD1	.	TRBJ1-1	CASARGKNTEAFF	TGTGCCAGCGCCAGGGGGAAGAACACTGAAGCTTTCTTT
TRBV5-4	TRBD1	.	TRBJ2-2	CASSYGTGITGELFF	TGTGCCAGCAGCTACGGGACAGGGATCACCGGGGAGCTGTTTTTT
TRBV6-5	.	.	TRBJ1-1	CASSVRSRNTEAFF	TGTGCCAGCAGCGTACGGAGCAGGAACACTGAAGCTTTCTTT
TRBV11-2	TRBD1	medium-sized	TRBJ2-2	CASSLGQGAGYSDSGELFF	TGTGCCAGCAGCTTAGGACAGGGGGCGGGGTATTCGGACAGCGGGGAGCTGTTTTTT
TRBV5-8	.	.	TRBJ1-4	CASSLGQSPGGWNEKLFF	TGTGCCAGCAGCTTGGGACAATCACCGGGAGGGTGGAATGAAAAACTGTTTTTT
TRBV4-1	TRBD2	.	TRBJ2-7	CASSPVAGGLGEQYF	TGCGCCAGCAGTCCCGTAGCGGGAGGTCTAGGCGAGCAGTACTTC
TRBV28	.	once	TRBJ1-1	CASSTPQGQNTEAFF	TGTGCCAGCAGCACCCCACAGGGACAGAACACTGAAGCTTTCTTT
TRBV27	TRBD2	.	TRBJ2-3	CASSAGTSGRIDTQYF	TGTGCCAGCAGTGCTGGGACTAGCGGGAGAATAGATACGCAGTATTTT
TRBV5-1	TRBD2	.	TRBJ2-1	CASSKVTSPTEQFF	TGCGCCAGCAGCAAGGTGACTAGCCCCACTGAGCAGTTCTTC
TRBV28	.	once	TRBJ2-2	CASSLGGASGELFF	TGTGCCAGCAGCTTAGGGGGGGCCTCCGGGGAGCTGTTTTTT
TRBV18	.	.	TRBJ1-1	CASSRDLNTEAFF	TGTGCCAGCTCGCGAGATCTGAACACTGAAGCTTTCTTT
TRBV28	.	.	TRBJ1-3	CASSTAQVSGNTIYF	TGTGCCAGCAGTACGGCCCAGGTCTCTGGAAACACCATATATTTT
TRBV3-1/TRBV3-2	.	.	TRBJ1-3	CASSPREAGNTIYF	TGTGCCAGCAGCCCCAGGGAAGCTGGAAACACCATATATTTT
TRBV12-3/TRBV12-4	.	few	TRBJ2-5	CASTMDRKETQYF	TGTGCCAGCACTATGGACAGAAAAGAGACCCAGTACTTC
TRBV27	TRBD1	.	TRBJ2-7	CASRGQGSYEQYF	TGTGCCAGCAGGGGACAGGGAAGCTACGAGCAGTACTTC
TRBV7-9	TRBD1	.	TRBJ2-7	CASSLAGQGLYEQYF	TGTGCCAGCAGCTTAGCGGGACAGGGACTCTACGAGCAGTACTTC
TRBV7-8	TRBD1	.	TRBJ1-1	CASSLDWTGRGEAFF	TGTGCCAGCAGCTTAGATTGGACAGGCCGGGGGGAAGCTTTCTTT
TRBV6-5	.	.	TRBJ2-3	CASRSNSDTQYF	TGTGCCAGCAGATCCAATTCAGATACGCAGTATTTT